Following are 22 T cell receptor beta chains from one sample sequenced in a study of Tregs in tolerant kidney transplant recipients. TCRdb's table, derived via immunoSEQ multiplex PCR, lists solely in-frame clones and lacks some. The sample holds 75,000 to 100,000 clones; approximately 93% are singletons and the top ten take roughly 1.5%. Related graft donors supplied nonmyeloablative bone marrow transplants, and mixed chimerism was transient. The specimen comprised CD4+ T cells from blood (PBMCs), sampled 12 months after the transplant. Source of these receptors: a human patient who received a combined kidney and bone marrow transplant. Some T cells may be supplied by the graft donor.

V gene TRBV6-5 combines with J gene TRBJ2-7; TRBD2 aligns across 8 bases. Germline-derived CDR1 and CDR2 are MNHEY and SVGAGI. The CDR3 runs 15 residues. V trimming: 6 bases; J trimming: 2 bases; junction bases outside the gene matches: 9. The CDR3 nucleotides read TGTGCCAGCAGACCCGGGGGGGGCCAAGCCTACGAGCAGTACTTC. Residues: CASRPGGGQAYEQYF.

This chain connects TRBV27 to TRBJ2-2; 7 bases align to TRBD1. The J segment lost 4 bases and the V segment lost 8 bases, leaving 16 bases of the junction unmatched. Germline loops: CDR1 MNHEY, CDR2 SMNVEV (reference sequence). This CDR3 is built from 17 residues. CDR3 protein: CASPTLRDRVGTGELFF. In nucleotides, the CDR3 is TGTGCCAGCCCTACACTTCGTGACAGGGTAGGCACCGGGGAGCTGTTTTTT.

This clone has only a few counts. CDR3: CASSGGTDSGNTIYF. CDR3 DNA: TGTGCCAGCAGTGGGGGGACAGACTCTGGAAACACCATATATTTT. The rearrangement links TRBV2 to TRBJ1-3, with 7 bases lining up with TRBD1. With 4 bases clipped from V and 0 bases from J, the junction kept 3 bases outside the gene matches. The length of the CDR3 is 15 residues. In germline, CDR1 is SNHLY, CDR2 FYNNEI.

The CDR3 DNA reads as TGTGCCTGGAGGGGACGGGGACAGGGCTACACCGGGGAGCTGTTTTTT. Translation gives CAWRGRGQGYTGELFF. The chain uses TRBV30 and TRBJ2-2, with 9 nucleotides matching TRBD1. This CDR3 contains 16 residues. V lost 3 bases, J lost 3 bases, and 8 bases stayed unmatched. The V gene's germline CDR1 is GTSNPN and CDR2 SVGIG (reference sequence).

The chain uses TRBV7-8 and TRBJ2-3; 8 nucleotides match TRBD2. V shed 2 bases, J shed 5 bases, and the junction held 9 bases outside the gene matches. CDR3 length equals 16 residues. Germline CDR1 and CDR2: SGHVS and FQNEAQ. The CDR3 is CASSLFLGGALDTQYF. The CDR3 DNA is TGTGCCAGCAGCTTATTTCTCGGGGGGGCCCTAGATACGCAGTATTTT.

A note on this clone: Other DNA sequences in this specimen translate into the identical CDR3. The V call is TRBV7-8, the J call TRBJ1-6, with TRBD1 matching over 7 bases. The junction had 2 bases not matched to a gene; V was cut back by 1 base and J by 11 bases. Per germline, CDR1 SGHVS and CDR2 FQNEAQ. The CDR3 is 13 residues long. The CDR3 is CASSLGQGPPLHF. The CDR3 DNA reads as TGTGCCAGCAGCTTAGGACAGGGACCACCCCTCCACTTT.

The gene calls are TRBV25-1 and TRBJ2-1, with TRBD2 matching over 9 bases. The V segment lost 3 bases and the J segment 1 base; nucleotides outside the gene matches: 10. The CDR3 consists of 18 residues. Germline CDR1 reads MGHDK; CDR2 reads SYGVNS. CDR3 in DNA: TGTGCCAGCAGTGACTGGGCTAGCGGGGACTTTTCCTACAATGAGCAGTTCTTC. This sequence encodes CASSDWASGDFSYNEQFF.

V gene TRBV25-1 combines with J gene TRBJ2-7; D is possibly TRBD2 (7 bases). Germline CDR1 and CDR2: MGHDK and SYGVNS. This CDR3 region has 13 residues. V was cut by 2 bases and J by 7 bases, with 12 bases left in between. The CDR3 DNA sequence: TGTGCCAGCAGTGAACATGAGGGGGGGGAGCAGTACTTC. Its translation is CASSEHEGGEQYF.

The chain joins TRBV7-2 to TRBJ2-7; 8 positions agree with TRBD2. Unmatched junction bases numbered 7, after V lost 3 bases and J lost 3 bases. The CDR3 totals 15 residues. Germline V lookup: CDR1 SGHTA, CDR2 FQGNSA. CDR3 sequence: CASSFTGLVGYEQYF. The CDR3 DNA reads TGTGCCAGCAGCTTTACGGGACTAGTAGGCTACGAGCAGTACTTC.

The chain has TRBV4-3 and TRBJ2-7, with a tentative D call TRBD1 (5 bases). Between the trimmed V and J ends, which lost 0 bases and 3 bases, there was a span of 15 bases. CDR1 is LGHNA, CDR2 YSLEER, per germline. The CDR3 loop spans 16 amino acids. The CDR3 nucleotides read TGCGCCAGCAGCCAAGACCCCCGTGCAGGGATCTACGAGCAGTACTTC. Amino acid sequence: CASSQDPRAGIYEQYF.

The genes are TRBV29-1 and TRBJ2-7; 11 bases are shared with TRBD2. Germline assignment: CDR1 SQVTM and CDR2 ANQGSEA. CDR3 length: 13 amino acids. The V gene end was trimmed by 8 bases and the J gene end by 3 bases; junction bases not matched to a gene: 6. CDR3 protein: CSSRTSGSYEQYF. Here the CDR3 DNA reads TGCAGCTCTCGAACTAGCGGGAGCTACGAGCAGTACTTC.

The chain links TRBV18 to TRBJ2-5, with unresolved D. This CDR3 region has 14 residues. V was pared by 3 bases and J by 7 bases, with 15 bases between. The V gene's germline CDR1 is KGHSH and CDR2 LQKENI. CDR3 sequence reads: CASSPAWRLGTQYF. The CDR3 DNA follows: TGTGCCAGCTCACCCGCGTGGCGGCTGGGGACCCAGTACTTC.

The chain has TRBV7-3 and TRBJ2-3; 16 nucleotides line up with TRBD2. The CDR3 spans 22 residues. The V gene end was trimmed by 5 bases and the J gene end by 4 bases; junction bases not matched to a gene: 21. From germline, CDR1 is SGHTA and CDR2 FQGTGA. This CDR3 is CASSAPGTAGTSGRASADTQYF. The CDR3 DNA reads TGTGCCAGCAGCGCCCCCGGGACGGCCGGGACTAGCGGGAGGGCCTCCGCAGATACGCAGTATTTT.

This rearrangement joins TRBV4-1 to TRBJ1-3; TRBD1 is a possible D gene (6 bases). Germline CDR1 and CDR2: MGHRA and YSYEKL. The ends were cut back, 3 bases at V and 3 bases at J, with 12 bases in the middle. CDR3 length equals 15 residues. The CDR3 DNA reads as TGCGCCAGCAGCCATGGGGACATCCTTGGAAACACCATATATTTT. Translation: CASSHGDILGNTIYF.

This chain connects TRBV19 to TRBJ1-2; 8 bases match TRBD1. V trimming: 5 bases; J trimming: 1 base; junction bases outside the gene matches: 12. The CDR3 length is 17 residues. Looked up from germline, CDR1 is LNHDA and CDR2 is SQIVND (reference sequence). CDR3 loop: CASSATGGRIVNYGYTF. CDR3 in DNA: TGTGCCAGTAGTGCAACAGGGGGACGGATTGTTAACTATGGCTACACCTTC. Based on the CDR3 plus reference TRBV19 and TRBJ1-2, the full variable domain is DGGITQSPKYLFRKEGQNVTLSCEQNLNHDAMYWYRQDPGQGLRLIYYSQIVNDFQKGDIAEGYSVSREKKESFPLTVTSAQKNPTAFYLCASSATGGRIVNYGYTFGSGTRLTVV.

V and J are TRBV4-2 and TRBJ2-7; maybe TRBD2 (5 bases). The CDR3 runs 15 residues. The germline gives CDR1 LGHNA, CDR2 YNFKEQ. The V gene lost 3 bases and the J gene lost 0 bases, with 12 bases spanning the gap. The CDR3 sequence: CASSQLSAGSYEQYF. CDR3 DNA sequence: TGTGCCAGCAGCCAGCTTAGCGCGGGCTCCTACGAGCAGTACTTC.

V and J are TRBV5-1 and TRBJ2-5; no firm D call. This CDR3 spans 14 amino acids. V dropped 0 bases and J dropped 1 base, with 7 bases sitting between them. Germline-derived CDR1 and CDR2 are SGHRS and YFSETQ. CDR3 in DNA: TGCGCCAGCAGCTTGGTTCCCAGCCAAGAGACCCAGTACTTC. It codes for CASSLVPSQETQYF.

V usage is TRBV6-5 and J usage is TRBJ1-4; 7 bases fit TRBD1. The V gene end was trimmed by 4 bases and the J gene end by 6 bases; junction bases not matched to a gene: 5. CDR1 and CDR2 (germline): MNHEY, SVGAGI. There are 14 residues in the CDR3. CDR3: CASSLMTGHEKLFF. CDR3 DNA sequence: TGTGCCAGCAGTTTAATGACAGGGCATGAAAAACTGTTTTTT.

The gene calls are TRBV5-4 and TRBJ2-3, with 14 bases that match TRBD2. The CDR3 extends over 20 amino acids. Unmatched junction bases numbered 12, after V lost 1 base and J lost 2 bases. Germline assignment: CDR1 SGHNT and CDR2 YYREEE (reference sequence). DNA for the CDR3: TGTGCCAGCAGCTTGCCGACTAGCGGGGGGGCGTCGCCCCCCACAGATACGCAGTATTTT. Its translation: CASSLPTSGGASPPTDTQYF. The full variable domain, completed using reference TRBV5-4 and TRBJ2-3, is ETGVTQSPTHLIKTRGQQVTLRCSSQSGHNTVSWYQQALGQGPQFIFQYYREEENGRGNFPPRFSGLQFPNYSSELNVNALELDDSALYLCASSLPTSGGASPPTDTQYFGPGTRLTVL.

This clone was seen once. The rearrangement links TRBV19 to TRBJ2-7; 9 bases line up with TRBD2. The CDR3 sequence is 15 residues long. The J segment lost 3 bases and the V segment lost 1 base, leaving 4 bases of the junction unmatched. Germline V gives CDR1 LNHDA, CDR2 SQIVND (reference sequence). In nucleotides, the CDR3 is TGTGCCAGTAGTATAGCTGGGACTAGCAGCTACGAGCAGTACTTC. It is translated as CASSIAGTSSYEQYF.

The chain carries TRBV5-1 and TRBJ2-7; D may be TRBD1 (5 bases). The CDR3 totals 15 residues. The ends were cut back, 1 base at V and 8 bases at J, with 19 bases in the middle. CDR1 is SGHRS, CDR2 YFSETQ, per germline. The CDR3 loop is CASSLIPTDTSKQYF. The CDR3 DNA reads TGCGCCAGCAGCTTGATACCGACAGACACAAGTAAGCAGTACTTC.

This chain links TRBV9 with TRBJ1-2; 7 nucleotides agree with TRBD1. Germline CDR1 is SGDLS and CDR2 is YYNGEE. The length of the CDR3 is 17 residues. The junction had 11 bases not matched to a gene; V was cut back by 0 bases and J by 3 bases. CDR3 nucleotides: TGTGCCAGCAGCGTAGGGACAGGTCTAGCGGGTCACTATGGCTACACCTTC. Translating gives CASSVGTGLAGHYGYTF.